This T cell receptor (beta chain) was retrieved from a study of cytomegalovirus exposure and HLA in healthy donors. Study-wide points: Sequencing likely produced, as an artifact, a cluster of highly shared sequence variants. Reportedly, TCR beta sequences accurately predicted HLA-A and HLA-B alleles in most subjects. An analysis was carried out at a later point. It showed that HLA-associated TCR beta chains were more clonally expanded than equally common non-associated chains.

For this clone: Its specificity is unknown.

Germline-derived CDR1 and CDR2 are MNHEY and SVGAGI. V dropped 6 bases and J dropped 9; count of bases not matched to a gene: 11. The CDR3 is 15 amino acids. The PCR made use of 60 Vbeta and 13 Jbeta primers. TCRdb keeps only in-frame clones here, not all; method: immunoSEQ multiplex PCR. The table has approximately 170,000 clones, over 70% seen once. This sequence was found in a woman in her twenties or thirties in good health and CMV-seropositive. Sequencing input: PBMCs. The V gene is TRBV6-5, the J gene TRBJ2-1, with 10 nucleotides matching TRBD1. The CDR3 sequence: CASSHGQGEFGEQFF. The CDR3 region has the DNA TGTGCCAGCAGCCATGGACAGGGGGAATTTGGTGAGCAGTTCTTC.